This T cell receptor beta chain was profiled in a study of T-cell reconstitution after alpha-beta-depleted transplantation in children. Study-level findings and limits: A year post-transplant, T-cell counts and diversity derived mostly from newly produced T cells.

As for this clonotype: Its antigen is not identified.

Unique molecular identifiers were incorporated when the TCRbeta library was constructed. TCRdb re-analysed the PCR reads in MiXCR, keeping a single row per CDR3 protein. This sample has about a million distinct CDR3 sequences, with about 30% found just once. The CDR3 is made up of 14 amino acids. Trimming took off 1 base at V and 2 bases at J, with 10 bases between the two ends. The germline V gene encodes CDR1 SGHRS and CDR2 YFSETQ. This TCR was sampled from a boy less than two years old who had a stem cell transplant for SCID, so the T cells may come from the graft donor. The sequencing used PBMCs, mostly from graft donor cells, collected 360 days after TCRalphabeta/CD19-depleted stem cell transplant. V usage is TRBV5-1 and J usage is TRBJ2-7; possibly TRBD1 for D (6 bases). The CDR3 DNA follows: TGCGCCAGCAGCTTGTACAGGGCAGCCTACGAGCAGTACTTC. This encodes CASSLYRAAYEQYF.